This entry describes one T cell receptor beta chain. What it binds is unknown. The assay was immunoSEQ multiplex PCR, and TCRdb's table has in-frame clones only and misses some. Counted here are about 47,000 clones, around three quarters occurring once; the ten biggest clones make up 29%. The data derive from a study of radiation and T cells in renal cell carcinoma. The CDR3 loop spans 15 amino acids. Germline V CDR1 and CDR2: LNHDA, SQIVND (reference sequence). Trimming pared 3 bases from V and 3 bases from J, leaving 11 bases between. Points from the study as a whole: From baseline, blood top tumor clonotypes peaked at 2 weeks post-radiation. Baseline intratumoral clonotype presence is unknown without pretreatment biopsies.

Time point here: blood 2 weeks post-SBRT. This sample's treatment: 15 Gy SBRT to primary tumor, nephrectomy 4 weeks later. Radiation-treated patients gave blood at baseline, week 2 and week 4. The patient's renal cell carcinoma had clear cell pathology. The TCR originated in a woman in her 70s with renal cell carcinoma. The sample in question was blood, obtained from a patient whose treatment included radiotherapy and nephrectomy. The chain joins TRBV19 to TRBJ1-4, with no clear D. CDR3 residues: CASSMLRTSNEKLFF. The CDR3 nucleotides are TGTGCCAGTAGTATGCTTAGGACCTCTAATGAAAAACTGTTTTTT. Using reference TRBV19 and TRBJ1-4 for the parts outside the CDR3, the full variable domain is DGGITQSPKYLFRKEGQNVTLSCEQNLNHDAMYWYRQDPGQGLRLIYYSQIVNDFQKGDIAEGYSVSREKKESFPLTVTSAQKNPTAFYLCASSMLRTSNEKLFFGSGTQLSVL.